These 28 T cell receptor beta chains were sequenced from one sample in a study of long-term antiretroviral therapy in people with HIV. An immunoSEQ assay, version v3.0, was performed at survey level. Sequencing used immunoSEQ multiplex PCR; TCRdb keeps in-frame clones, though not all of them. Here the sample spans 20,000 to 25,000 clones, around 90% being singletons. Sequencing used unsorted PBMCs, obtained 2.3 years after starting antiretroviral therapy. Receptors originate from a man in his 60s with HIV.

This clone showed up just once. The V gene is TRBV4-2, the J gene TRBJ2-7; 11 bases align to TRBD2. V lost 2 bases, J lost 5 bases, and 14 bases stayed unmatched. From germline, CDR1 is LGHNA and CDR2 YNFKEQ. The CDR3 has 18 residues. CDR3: CASSQLSSGRTSGHEQYF. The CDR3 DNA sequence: TGTGCCAGCAGCCAACTGTCTAGCGGGAGGACTTCGGGGCACGAGCAGTACTTC.

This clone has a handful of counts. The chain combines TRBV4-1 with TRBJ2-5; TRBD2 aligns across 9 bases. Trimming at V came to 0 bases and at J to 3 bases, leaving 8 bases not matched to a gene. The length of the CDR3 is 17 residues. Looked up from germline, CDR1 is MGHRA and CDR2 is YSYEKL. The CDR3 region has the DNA TGCGCCAGCAGCCAAGAGCCGGTGGGACTAGCTAAAGAGACCCAGTACTTC. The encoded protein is CASSQEPVGLAKETQYF.

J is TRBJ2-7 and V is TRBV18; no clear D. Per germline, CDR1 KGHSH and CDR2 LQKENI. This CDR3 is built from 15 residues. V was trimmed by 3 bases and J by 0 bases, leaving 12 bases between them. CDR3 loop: CASSPSSRSSYEQYF. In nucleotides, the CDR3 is TGTGCCAGCTCACCCTCTTCCCGTAGCTCCTACGAGCAGTACTTC.

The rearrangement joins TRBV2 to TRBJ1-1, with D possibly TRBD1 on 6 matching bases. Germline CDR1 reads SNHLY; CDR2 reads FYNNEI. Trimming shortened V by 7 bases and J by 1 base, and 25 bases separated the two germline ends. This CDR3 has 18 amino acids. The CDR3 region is CASTDVRGGFEANTEAFF. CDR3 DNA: TGTGCCAGCACCGACGTCAGGGGCGGATTCGAGGCGAACACTGAAGCTTTCTTT.

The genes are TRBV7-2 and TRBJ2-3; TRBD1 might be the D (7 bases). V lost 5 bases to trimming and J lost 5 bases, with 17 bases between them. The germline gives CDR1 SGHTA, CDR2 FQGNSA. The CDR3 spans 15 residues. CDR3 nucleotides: TGTGCCAGCAGCCATGGGCAGGGGGGAGGAGATACGCAGTATTTT. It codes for CASSHGQGGGDTQYF. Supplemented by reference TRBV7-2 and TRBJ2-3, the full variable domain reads GAGVSQSPSNKVTEKGKDVELRCDPISGHTALYWYRQSLGQGLEFLIYFQGNSAPDKSGLPSDRFSAERTGGSVSTLTIQRTQQEDSAVYLCASSHGQGGGDTQYFGPGTRLTVL.

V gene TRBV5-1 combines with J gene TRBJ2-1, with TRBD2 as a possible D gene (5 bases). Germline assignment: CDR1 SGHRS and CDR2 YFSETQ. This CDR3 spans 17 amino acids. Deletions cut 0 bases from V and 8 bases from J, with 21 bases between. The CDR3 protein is CASSLAPGSAHTDEQFF. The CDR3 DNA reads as TGCGCCAGCAGCTTGGCCCCGGGGTCGGCGCACACAGATGAGCAGTTCTTC.

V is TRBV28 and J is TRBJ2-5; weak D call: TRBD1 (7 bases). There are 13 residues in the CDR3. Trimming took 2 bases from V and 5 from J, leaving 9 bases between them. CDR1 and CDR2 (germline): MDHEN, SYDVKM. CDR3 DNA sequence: TGTGCCAGCAGTTTACCAGGGGGGGAGACCCAGTACTTC. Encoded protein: CASSLPGGETQYF.

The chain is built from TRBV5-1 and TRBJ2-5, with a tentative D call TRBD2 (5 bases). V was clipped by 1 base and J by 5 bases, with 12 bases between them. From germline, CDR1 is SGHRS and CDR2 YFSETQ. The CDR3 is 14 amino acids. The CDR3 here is CASSLFLGSETQYF. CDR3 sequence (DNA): TGCGCCAGCAGCTTGTTCCTGGGGAGTGAGACCCAGTACTTC.

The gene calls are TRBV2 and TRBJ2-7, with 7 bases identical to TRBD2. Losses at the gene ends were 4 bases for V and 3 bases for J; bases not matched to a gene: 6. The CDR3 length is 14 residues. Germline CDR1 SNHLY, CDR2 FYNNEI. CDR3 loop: CASSGAGAGYEQYF. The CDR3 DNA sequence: TGTGCCAGCAGTGGGGCGGGAGCGGGCTACGAGCAGTACTTC.

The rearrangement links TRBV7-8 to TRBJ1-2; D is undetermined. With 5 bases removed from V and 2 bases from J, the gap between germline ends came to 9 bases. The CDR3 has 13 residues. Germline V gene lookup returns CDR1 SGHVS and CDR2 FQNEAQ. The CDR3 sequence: CASSLDSNYGYTF. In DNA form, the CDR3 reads TGTGCCAGCAGCCTAGACTCAAACTATGGCTACACCTTC.

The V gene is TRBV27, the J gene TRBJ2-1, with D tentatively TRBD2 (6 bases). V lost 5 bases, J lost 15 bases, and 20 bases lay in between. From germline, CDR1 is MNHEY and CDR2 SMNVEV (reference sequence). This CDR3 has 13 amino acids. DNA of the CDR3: TGTGCCAGCAGTCCCCGGAGGGAACTCGCTCCGTTCTTC. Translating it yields CASSPRRELAPFF.

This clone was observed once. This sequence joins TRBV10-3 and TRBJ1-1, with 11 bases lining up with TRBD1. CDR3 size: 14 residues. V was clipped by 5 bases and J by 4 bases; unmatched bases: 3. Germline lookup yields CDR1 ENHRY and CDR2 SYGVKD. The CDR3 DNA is TGTGCCATCAGTCCGGGACAGGGGGTCACTGAAGCTTTCTTT. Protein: CAISPGQGVTEAFF.

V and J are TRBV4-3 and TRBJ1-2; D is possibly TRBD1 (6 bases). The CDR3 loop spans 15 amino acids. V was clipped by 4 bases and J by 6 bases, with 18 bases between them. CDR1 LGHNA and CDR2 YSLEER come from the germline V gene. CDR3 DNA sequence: TGCGCCAGCAGCCCCCTACCCGGGGACAAAGATGGCTACACCTTC. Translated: CASSPLPGDKDGYTF.

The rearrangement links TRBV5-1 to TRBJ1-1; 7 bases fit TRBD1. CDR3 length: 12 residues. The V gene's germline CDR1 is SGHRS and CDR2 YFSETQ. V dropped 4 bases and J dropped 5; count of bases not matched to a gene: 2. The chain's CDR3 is CASSIQGTEAFF. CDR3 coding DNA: TGCGCCAGCAGCATACAGGGGACTGAAGCTTTCTTT.

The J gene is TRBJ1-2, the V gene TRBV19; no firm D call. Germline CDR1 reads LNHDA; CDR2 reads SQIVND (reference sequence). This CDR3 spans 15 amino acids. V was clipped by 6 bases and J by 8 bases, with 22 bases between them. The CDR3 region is CASSPTLTGIEGYTF. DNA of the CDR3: TGTGCCAGTAGCCCCACTTTGACGGGGATAGAAGGCTACACCTTC. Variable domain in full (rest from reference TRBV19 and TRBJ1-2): DGGITQSPKYLFRKEGQNVTLSCEQNLNHDAMYWYRQDPGQGLRLIYYSQIVNDFQKGDIAEGYSVSREKKESFPLTVTSAQKNPTAFYLCASSPTLTGIEGYTFGSGTRLTVV.

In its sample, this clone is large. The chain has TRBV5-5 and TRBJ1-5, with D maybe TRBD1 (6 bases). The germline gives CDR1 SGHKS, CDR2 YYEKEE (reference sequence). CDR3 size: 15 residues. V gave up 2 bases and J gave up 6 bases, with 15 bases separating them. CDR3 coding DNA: TGTGCCAGCAGCTTTACGGCCAGGGGTGGTCAGCCCCAGCATTTT. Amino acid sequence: CASSFTARGGQPQHF.

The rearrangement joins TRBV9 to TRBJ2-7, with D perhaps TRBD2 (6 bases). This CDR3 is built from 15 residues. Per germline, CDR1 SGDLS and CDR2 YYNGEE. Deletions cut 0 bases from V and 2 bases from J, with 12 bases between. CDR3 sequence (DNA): TGTGCCAGCAGCGTAGGGCCTAGCGCTACCTACGAGCAGTACTTC. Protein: CASSVGPSATYEQYF.

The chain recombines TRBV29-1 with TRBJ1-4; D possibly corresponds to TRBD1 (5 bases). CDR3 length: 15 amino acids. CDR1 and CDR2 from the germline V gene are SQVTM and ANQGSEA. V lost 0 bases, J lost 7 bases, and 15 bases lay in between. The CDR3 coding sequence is TGCAGCGTTGAAGACCTCGGGAGGGGAGGTGAAAAACTGTTTTTT. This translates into CSVEDLGRGGEKLFF.

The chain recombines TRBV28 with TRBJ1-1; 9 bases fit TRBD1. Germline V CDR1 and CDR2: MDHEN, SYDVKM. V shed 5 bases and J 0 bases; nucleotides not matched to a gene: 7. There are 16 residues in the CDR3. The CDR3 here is CASSGGQGVMNTEAFF. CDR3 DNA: TGTGCCAGCAGTGGGGGACAGGGAGTCATGAACACTGAAGCTTTCTTT.

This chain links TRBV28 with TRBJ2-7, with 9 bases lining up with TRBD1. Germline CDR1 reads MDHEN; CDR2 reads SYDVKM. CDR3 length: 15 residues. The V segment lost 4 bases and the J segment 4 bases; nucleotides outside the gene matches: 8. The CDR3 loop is CASSSGTGKLYEQYF. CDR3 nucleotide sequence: TGTGCCAGCAGTTCCGGGACAGGGAAATTGTACGAGCAGTACTTC.

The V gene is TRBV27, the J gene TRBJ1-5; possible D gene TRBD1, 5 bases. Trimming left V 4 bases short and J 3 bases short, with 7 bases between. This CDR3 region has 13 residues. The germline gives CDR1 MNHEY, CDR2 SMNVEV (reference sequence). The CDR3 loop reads CASSYRFNQPQHF. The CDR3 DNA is TGTGCCAGCAGTTACAGGTTCAATCAGCCCCAGCATTTT.

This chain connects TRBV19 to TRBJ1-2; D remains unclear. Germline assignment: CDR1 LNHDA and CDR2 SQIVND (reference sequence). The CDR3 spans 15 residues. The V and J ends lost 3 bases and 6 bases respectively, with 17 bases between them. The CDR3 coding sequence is TGTGCCAGTAGTATGGCCCGGCCCCCGGTGGATGGCTACACCTTC. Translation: CASSMARPPVDGYTF.

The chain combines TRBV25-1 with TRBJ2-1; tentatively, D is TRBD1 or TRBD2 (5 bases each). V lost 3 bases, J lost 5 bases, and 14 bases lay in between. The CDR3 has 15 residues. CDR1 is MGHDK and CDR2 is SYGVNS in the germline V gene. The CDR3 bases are TGTGCCAGCAGTGAGCCACGGGACGGGAACAATGAGCAGTTCTTC. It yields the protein CASSEPRDGNNEQFF.

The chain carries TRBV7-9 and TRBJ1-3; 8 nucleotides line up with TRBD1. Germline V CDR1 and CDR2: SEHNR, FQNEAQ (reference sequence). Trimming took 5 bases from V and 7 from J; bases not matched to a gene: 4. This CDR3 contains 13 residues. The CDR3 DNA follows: TGTGCCAGCAGCGCAGGACAGGGCAACACCATATATTTT. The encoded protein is CASSAGQGNTIYF. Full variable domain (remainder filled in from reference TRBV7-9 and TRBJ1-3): DTGVSQNPRHKITKRGQNVTFRCDPISEHNRLYWYRQTLGQGPEFLTYFQNEAQLEKSRLLSDRFSAERPKGSFSTLEIQRTEQGDSAMYLCASSAGQGNTIYFGEGSWLTVV.

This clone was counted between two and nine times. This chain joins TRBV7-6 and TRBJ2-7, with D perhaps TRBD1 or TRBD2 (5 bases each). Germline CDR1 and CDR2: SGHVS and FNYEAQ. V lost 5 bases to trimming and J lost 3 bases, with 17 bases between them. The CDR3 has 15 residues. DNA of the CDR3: TGTGCCAGCAGCCCCTCTCGGGGACCTAACTACGAGCAGTACTTC. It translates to CASSPSRGPNYEQYF.

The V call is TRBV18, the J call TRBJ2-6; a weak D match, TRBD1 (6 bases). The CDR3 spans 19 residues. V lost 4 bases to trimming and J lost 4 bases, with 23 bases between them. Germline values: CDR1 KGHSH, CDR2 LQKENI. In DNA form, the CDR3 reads TGTGCCAGCTCACGGTCACCGGGACATGGATTCAAGGGGGCCAACGTCCTGACTTTC. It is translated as CASSRSPGHGFKGANVLTF. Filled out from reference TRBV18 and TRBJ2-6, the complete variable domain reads NAGVMQNPRHLVRRRGQEARLRCSPMKGHSHVYWYRQLPEEGLKFMVYLQKENIIDESGMPKERFSAEFPKEGPSILRIQQVVRGDSAAYFCASSRSPGHGFKGANVLTFGAGSRLTVL.

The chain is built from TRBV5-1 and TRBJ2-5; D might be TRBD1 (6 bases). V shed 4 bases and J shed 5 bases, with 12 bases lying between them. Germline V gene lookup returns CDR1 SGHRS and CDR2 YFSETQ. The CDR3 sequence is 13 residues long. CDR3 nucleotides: TGCGCCAGCAGCGATACAGGGTTCGAGACCCAGTACTTC. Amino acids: CASSDTGFETQYF.

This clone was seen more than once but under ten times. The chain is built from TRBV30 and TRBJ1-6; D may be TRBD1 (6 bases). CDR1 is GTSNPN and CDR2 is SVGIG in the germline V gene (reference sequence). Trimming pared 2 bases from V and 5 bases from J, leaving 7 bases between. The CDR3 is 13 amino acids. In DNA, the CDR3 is TGTGCCTGGAGTACAGGGCATAATTCACCCCTCCACTTT. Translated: CAWSTGHNSPLHF.